This TCR beta chain was sequenced in a study of T-cell reconstitution after alpha-beta-depleted transplantation in children. Construction of the TCRbeta library involved unique molecular identifiers. A single record per CDR3 protein comes from TCRdb applying MiXCR to the PCR reads. The profile shows around 670,000 distinct CDR3 sequences, about an eighth of them singletons. Points from the study as a whole: In some patients, recipient T cells and intrathymic progenitors surviving conditioning explained high day-60 diversity. A year had passed since transplant, and T-cell counts and diversity by then came mostly from newly produced T cells.

Comments on this clonotype: Its antigen is currently unknown.

Germline CDR1 SQVTM, CDR2 ANQGSEA. The CDR3 is 12 amino acids. V was trimmed by 1 base and J by 9 bases, leaving 10 bases between them. The V gene is TRBV29-1, the J gene TRBJ2-1; no definite D call. The receptor's source is a girl under 10 years old with congenital amegakaryocytic thrombocytopenia, due to receive a stem cell transplant. Source: PBMCs, taken before TCRalphabeta/CD19-depleted stem cell transplant. DNA for the CDR3: TGCAGCGTTGAAGCCTTACAGTTTGAGCAGTTCTTC. Amino acid sequence: CSVEALQFEQFF.